The entry below gives a single T cell receptor beta chain sequence along with its context. Its antigen is not known. Using a J-beta primer mix together with a sample-barcoded 5' primer, a second PCR was run for about 6 to 11 cycles. Each CDR3 protein gets one entry after TCRdb re-called the 5' RACE reads with MiXCR. The data show roughly 1.6 million distinct CDR3 sequences, almost 35% seen once. These data are taken from a study of blood T cells in healthy people across ages. Study results and limitations: Across samples, TCR beta diversity tracked strongly with naive T cell percentage.

V trimming: 5 bases; J trimming: 4 bases; junction bases outside the gene matches: 15. The CDR3 spans 17 residues. Germline lookup yields CDR1 DFQATT and CDR2 SNEGSKA (reference sequence). Each individual donor underwent a draw of approximately 10 milliliters of peripheral blood. The chain carries TRBV20-1 and TRBJ2-1; 9 bases map to TRBD2. Sequenced sample: blood. The receptor was isolated from a woman in her twenties or thirties in good health. As DNA, the CDR3 is TGCAGTGCTCGGCCCAGAGGTAGTAGCGGGAGATACAATGAGCAGTTCTTC. This codes for CSARPRGSSGRYNEQFF.